This TCR beta chain was documented in a study of liver allograft versus peripheral blood T cells. Whole-study context: Transplanted livers and recipients' peripheral blood had their T cell receptor repertoires compared.

This clonotype is categorized as medium-sized. The antigen is unknown. Germline V lookup: CDR1 KGHSH, CDR2 LQKENI. V lost 3 bases and J lost 11, with 11 bases in between. This CDR3 region has 13 residues. MiXCR, applied by TCRdb to the reads, yields one record per CDR3 protein. The sample yields some 10,000 distinct CDR3 sequences, roughly 19% seen once. Study results and caveats: Liver allograft and peripheral blood T cell receptor repertoires reportedly differed.

V is TRBV18 and J is TRBJ1-6; D unresolved. This receptor was taken from a human patient who had a liver transplant. A share of the T cells may be of graft donor origin. The CDR3 protein is CASSPPSGTPLHF. The CDR3 DNA is TGTGCCAGCTCACCCCCGTCGGGGACACCCCTCCACTTT.